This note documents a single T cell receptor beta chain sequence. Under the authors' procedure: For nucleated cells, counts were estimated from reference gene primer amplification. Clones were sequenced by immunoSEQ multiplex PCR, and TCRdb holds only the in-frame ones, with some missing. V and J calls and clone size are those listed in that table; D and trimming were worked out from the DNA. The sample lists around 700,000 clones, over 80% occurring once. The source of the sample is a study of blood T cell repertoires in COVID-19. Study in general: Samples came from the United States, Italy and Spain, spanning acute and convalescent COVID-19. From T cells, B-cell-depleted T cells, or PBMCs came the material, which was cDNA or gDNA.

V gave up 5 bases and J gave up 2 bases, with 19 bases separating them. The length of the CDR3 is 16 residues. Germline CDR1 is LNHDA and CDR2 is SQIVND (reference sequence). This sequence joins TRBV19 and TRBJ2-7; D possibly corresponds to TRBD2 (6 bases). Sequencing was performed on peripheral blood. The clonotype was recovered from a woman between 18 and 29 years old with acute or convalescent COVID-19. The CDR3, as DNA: TGTGCCAGTAGTCCCCACGGAAGGGGAGGAACCTACGAGCAGTACTTC. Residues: CASSPHGRGGTYEQYF. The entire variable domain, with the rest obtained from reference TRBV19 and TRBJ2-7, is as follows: DGGITQSPKYLFRKEGQNVTLSCEQNLNHDAMYWYRQDPGQGLRLIYYSQIVNDFQKGDIAEGYSVSREKKESFPLTVTSAQKNPTAFYLCASSPHGRGGTYEQYFGPGTRLTVT.